This T cell receptor beta chain was captured by sequencing in a study of blood T cell repertoires in COVID-19. Study context: The analysed material was cDNA or gDNA that came from T cells, B-cell-depleted T cells, or PBMCs.

Enrolled through a virtual design, the participants were between roughly 18 and 90 years of age and came from about two dozen US areas. CDR1 is MNHNS, CDR2 SASEGT, per germline. V shed 0 bases, J shed 6 bases, and the junction held 6 bases outside the gene matches. The CDR3 is made up of 16 amino acids. Measured with immunoSEQ multiplex PCR; TCRdb has only the in-frame clones, and not every one. The sample contains 230,000 or so clones, almost 90% of which appear only once. The rearrangement uses TRBV6-1 and TRBJ2-1; 9 bases align to TRBD2. Sequenced input: PBMCs or T cells enriched from blood (not recorded which). The TCR comes from a woman aged 45-60 years with acute COVID-19. The CDR3 region has the DNA TGTGCCAGCAGTGAAGCTATAGCGGGAGTGGGCAATGAGCAGTTCTTC. Protein product: CASSEAIAGVGNEQFF.